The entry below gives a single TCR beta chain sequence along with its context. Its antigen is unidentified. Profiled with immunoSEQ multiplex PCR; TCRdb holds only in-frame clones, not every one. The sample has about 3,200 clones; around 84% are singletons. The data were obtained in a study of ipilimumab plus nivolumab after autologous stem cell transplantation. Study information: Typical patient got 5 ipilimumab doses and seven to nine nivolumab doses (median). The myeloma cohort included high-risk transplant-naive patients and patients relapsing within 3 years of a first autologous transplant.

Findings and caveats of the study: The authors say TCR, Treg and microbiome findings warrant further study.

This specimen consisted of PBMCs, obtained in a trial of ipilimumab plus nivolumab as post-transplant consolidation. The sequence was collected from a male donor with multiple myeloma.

The DNA for the CDR3 is TGTGCCAGCAGTAGGACTAGCGCCAGCACAGATACGCAGTATTTT. The encoded protein is CASSRTSASTDTQYF. The V and J genes are TRBV5-8 and TRBJ2-3; 9 bases line up with TRBD2. Losses at the gene ends were 5 bases for V and 0 bases for J; bases not matched to a gene: 4. Germline V gene data show CDR1 as SGHTS and CDR2 as YDEGEE. The CDR3 runs to 15 residues.